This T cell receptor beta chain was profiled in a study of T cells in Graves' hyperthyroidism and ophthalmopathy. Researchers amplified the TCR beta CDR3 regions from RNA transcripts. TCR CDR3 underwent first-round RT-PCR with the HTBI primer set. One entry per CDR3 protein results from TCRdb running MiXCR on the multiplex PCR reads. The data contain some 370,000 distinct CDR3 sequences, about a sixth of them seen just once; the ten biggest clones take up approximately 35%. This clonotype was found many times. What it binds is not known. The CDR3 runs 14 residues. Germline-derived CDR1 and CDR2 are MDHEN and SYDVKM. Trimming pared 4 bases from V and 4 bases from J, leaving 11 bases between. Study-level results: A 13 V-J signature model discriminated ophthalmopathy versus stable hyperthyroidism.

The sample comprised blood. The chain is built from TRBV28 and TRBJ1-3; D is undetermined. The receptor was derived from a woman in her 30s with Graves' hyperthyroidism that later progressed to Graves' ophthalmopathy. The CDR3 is CASSSQSSGNTIYF. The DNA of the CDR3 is TGTGCCAGCAGTTCCCAGAGCTCCGGAAACACCATATATTTT.